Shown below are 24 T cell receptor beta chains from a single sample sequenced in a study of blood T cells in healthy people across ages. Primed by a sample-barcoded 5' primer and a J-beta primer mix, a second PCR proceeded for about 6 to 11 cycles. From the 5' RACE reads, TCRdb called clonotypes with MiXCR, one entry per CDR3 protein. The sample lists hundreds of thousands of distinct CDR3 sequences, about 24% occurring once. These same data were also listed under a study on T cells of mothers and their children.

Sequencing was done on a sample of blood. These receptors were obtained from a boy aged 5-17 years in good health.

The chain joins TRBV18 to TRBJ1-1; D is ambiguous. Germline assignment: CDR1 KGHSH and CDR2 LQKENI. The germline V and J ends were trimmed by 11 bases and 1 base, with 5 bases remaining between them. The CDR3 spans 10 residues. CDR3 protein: CAAANTEAFF. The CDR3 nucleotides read TGTGCCGCAGCGAACACTGAAGCTTTCTTT.

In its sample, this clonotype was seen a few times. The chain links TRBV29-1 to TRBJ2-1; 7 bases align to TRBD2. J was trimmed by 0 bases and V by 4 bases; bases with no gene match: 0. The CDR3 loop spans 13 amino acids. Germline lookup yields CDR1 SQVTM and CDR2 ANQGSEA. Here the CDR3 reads CSVVAGSYNEQFF. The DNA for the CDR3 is TGCAGCGTTGTAGCGGGCTCCTACAATGAGCAGTTCTTC.

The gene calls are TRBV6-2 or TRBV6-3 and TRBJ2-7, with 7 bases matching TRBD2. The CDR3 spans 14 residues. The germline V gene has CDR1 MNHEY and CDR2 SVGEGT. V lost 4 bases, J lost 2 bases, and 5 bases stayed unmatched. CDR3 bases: TGTGCCAGCAGTTTCCTGACTAGCCCCTACGAGCAGTACTTC. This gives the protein CASSFLTSPYEQYF.

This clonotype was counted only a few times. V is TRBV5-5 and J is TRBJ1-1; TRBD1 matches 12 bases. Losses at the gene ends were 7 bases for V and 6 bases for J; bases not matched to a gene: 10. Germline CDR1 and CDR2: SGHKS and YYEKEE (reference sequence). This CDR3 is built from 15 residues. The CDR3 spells CASSPSGTGGSEAFF. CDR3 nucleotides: TGTGCCAGCTCACCTTCCGGGACAGGGGGCTCTGAAGCTTTCTTT.

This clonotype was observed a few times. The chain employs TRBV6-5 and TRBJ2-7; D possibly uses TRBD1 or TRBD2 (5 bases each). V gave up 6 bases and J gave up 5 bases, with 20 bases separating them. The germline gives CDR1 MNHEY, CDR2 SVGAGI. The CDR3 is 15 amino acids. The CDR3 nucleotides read TGTGCCAGCAGACGATCCGGGACGGGGCCGGACGAGCAGTACTTC. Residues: CASRRSGTGPDEQYF.

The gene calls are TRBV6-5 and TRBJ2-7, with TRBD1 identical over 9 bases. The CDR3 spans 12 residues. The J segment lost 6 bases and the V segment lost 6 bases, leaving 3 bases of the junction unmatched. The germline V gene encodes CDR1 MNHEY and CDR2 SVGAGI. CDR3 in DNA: TGTGCCAGCAGCAACAGGGGGCCCGAGCAGTACTTC. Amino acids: CASSNRGPEQYF.

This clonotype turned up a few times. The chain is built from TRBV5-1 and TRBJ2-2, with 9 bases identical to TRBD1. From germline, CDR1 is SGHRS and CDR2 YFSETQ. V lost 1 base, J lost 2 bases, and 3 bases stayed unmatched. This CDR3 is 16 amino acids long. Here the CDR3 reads CASSLTGGSNTGELFF. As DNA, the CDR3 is TGCGCCAGCAGCTTGACAGGGGGCAGCAACACCGGGGAGCTGTTTTTT.

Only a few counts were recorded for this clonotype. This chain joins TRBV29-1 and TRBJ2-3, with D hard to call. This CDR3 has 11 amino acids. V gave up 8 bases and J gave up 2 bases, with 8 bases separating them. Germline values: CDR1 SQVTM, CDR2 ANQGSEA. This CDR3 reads CSLRHTDTQYF. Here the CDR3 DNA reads TGCAGCCTCCGACACACAGATACGCAGTATTTT.

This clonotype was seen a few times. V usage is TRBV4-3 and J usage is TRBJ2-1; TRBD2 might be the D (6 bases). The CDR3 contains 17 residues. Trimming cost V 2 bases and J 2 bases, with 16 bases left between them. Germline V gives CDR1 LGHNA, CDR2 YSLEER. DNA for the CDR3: TGCGCCAGCAGCCAAAATAATCCGGGAGTGGCCTACAATGAGCAGTTCTTC. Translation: CASSQNNPGVAYNEQFF.

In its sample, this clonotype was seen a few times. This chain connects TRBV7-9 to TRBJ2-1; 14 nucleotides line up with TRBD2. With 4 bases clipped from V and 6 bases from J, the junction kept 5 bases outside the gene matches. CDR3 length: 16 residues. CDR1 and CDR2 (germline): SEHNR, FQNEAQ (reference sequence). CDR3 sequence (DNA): TGTGCCAGCAGCTCAACCGGGACTAGCGGGAGCAATGAGCAGTTCTTC. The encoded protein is CASSSTGTSGSNEQFF. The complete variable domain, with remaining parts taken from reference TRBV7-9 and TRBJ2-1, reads DTGVSQNPRHKITKRGQNVTFRCDPISEHNRLYWYRQTLGQGPEFLTYFQNEAQLEKSRLLSDRFSAERPKGSFSTLEIQRTEQGDSAMYLCASSSTGTSGSNEQFFGPGTRLTVL.

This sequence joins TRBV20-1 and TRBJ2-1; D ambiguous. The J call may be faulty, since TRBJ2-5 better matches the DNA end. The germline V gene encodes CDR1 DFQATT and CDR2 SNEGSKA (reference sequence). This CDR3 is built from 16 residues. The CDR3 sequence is CSARDKDEPPQETQYF. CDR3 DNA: TGCAGTGCTAGAGATAAGGACGAGCCTCCGCAAGAGACCCAGTACTTC.

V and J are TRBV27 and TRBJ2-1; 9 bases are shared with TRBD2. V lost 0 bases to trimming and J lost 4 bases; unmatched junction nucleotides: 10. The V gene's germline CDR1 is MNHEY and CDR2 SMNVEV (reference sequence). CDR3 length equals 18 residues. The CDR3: CASSLSSGRFRLYNEQFF. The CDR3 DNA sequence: TGTGCCAGCAGTTTATCCAGCGGGAGGTTCCGATTATACAATGAGCAGTTCTTC.

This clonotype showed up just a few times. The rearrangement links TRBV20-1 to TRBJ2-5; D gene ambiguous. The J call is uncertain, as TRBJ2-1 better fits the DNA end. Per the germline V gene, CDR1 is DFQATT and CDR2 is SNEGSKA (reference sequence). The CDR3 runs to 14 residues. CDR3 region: CSARGLPGGHEQFF. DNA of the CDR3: TGCAGTGCTAGAGGACTCCCGGGTGGGCATGAGCAGTTCTTC.

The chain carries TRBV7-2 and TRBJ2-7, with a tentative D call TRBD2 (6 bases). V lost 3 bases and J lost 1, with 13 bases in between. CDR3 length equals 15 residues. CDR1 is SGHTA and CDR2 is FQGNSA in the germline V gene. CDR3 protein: CASSLGGISSYEQYF. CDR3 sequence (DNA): TGTGCCAGCAGCTTGGGGGGTATTAGTTCCTACGAGCAGTACTTC. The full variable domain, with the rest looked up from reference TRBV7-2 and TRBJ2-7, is GAGVSQSPSNKVTEKGKDVELRCDPISGHTALYWYRQSLGQGLEFLIYFQGNSAPDKSGLPSDRFSAERTGGSVSTLTIQRTQQEDSAVYLCASSLGGISSYEQYFGPGTRLTVT.

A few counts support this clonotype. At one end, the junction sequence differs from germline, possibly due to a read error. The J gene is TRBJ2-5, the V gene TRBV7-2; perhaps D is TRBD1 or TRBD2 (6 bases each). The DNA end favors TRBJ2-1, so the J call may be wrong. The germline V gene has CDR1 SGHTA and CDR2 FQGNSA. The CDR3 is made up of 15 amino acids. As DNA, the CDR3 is TGTGCCGGCAGCTTCACCCGGGGGCCTGACAATGAGCAGTTCTTC. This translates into CAGSFTRGPDNEQFF.

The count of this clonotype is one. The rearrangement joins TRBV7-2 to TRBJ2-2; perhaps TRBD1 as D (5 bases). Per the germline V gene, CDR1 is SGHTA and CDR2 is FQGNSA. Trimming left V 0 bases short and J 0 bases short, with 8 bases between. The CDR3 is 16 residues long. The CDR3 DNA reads TGTGCCAGCAGCTTAGCGGGGCAGGCGAACACCGGGGAGCTGTTTTTT. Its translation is CASSLAGQANTGELFF.

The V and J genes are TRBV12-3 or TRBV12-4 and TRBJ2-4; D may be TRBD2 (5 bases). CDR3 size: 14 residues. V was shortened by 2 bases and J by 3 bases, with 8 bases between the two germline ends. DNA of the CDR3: TGTGCCAGCAGTTTACGGGAAGGCAAAAACATTCAGTACTTC. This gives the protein CASSLREGKNIQYF.

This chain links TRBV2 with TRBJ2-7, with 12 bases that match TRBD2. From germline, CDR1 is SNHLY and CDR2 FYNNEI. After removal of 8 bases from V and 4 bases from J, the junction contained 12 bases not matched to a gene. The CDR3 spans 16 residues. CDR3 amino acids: CASETRTSGNRYEQYF. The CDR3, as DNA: TGTGCCAGCGAGACCAGGACTAGCGGGAATCGGTACGAGCAGTACTTC. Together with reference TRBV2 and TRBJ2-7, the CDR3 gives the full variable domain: EPEVTQTPSHQVTQMGQEVILRCVPISNHLYFYWYRQILGQKVEFLVSFYNNEISEKSEIFDDQFSVERPDGSNFTLKIRSTKLEDSAMYFCASETRTSGNRYEQYFGPGTRLTVT.

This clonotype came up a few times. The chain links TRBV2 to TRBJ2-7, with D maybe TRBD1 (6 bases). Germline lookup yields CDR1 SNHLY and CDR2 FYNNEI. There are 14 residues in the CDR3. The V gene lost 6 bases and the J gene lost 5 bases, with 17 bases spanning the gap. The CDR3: CASRTGSPYDEQYF. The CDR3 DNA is TGTGCCAGCAGGACAGGTTCTCCCTACGACGAGCAGTACTTC.

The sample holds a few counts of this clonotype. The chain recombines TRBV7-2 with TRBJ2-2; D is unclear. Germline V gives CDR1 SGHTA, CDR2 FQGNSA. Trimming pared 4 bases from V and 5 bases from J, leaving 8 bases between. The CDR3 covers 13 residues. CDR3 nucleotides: TGTGCCAGCAGCTCCTTAGGTACCGGGGAGCTGTTTTTT. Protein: CASSSLGTGELFF.

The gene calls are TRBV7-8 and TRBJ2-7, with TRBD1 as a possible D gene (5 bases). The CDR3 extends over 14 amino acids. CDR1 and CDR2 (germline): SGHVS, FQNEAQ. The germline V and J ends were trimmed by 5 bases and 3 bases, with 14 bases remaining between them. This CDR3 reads CASSPQVENYEQYF. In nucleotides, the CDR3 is TGTGCCAGCAGCCCACAGGTGGAGAACTACGAGCAGTACTTC.

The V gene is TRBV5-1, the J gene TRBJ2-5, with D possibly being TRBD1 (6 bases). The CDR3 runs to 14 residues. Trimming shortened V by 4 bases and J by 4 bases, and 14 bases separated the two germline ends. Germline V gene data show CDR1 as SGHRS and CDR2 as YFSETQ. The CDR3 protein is CASSRVGARETQYF. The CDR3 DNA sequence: TGCGCCAGCAGCAGAGTGGGGGCGCGAGAGACCCAGTACTTC.

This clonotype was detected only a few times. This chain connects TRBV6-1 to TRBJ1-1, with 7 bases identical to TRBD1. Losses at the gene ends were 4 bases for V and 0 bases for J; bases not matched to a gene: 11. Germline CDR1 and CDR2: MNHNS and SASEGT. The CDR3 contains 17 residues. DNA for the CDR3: TGTGCCAGCAGTGCCGGACAGGCCGGGCTCATGAACACTGAAGCTTTCTTT. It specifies CASSAGQAGLMNTEAFF.

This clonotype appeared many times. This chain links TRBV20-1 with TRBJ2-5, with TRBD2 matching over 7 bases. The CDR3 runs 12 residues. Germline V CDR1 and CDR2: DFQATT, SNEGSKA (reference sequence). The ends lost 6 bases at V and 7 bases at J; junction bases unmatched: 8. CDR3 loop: CSARLARGTQYF. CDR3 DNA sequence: TGCAGTGCCCGACTAGCTAGGGGGACCCAGTACTTC.